This T cell receptor beta chain was recorded in a study of T cells in tumors after PD-1 blockade. Sequencing was performed with immunoSEQ multiplex PCR; in TCRdb, only in-frame clones are kept and a portion is missing. The sample records tens of thousands of clones, approximately 79% being singletons. This CDR3 has 15 residues. Trimming took 3 bases from V and 1 from J, leaving 12 bases between them. CDR1 and CDR2 from the germline V gene are WNHNN and SYGVQD (reference sequence). Tumor or blood genomic DNA was sequenced, with inputs of about 616 ng to 6,500 ng. Sequences were derived from PBMCs, sampled after anti-PD-1 treatment. The chain recombines TRBV10-1 with TRBJ2-5; D unresolved. This sequence originates from a human donor with basal cell carcinoma. CDR3 DNA sequence: TGCGCCAGCAGTGACCCTCGATTCGGCCAAGAGACCCAGTACTTC. Translated, it gives CASSDPRFGQETQYF.